This T cell receptor beta chain stems from a study of blood T cell repertoires in COVID-19. As for the study in general: Collection of acute and convalescent COVID-19 samples took place in the United States, Italy and Spain.

Per germline, CDR1 SGHTA and CDR2 FQGNSA. V was clipped by 3 bases and J by 10 bases; unmatched bases: 8. CDR3 length: 13 amino acids. Methods used by the authors: Reference gene primer amplification gave nucleated cell count estimates. Sequencing was performed with immunoSEQ multiplex PCR; in TCRdb, only in-frame clones are kept and a portion is missing. V, J and clone size are taken as reported in that table, and D and trimming were inferred from the DNA itself. The table has around 300,000 clones, 86% seen once. The specimen sequenced was peripheral blood. The chain recombines TRBV7-2 with TRBJ2-5; 7 bases match TRBD2. This TCR came from a woman aged 25 to 39 with active or convalescent COVID-19. DNA of the CDR3: TGTGCCAGCAGCTTCGAGCGGGGAGGCCTCCAGTACTTC. Encoded protein: CASSFERGGLQYF.